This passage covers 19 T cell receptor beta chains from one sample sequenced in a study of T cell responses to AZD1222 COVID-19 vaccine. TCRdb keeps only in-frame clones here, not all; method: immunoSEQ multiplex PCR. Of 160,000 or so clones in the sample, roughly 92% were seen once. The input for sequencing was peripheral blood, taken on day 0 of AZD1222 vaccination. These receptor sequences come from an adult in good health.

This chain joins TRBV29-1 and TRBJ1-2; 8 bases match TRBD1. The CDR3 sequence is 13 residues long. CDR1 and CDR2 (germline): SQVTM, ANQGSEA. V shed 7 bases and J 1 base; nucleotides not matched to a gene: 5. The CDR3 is CSADRGLNYGYTF. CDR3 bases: TGCAGCGCCGACAGGGGCCTTAACTATGGCTACACCTTC. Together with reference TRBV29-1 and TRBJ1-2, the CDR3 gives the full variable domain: SAVISQKPSRDICQRGTSLTIQCQVDSQVTMMFWYRQQPGQSLTLIATANQGSEATYESGFVIDKFPISRPNLTFSTLTVSNMSPEDSSIYLCSADRGLNYGYTFGSGTRLTVV.

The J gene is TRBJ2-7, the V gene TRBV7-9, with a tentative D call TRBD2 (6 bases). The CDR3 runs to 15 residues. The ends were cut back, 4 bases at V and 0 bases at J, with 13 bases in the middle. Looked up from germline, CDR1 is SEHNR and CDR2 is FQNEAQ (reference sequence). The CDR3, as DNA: TGTGCCAGCAGCTCGGGACTGTTGAGCTCCTACGAGCAGTACTTC. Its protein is CASSSGLLSSYEQYF.

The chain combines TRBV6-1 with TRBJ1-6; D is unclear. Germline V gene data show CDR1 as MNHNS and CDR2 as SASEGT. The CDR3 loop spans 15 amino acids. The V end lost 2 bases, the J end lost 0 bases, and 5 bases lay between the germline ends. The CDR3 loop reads CASSESISYNSPLHF. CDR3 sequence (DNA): TGTGCCAGCAGTGAAAGTATCTCCTATAATTCACCCCTCCACTTT.

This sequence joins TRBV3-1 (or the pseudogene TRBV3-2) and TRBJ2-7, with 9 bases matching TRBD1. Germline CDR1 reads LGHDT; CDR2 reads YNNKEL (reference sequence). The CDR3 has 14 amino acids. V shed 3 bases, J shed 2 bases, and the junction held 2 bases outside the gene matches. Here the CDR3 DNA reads TGTGCCAGCAGCCAGACAGGGGGGACCTACGAGCAGTACTTC. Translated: CASSQTGGTYEQYF.

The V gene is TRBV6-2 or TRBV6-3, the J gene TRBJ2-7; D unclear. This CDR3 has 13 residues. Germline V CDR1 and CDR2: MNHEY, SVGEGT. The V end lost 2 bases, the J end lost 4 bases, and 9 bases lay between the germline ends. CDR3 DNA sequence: TGTGCCAGCAGTTACAGGGATGGGTACGAGCAGTACTTC. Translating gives CASSYRDGYEQYF.

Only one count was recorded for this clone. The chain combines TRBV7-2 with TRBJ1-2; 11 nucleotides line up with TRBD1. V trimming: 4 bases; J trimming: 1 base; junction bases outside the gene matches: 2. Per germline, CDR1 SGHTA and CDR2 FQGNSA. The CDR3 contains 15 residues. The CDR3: CASSSDRGLNYGYTF. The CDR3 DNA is TGTGCCAGCAGCTCGGACAGGGGGCTTAACTATGGCTACACCTTC.

The CDR3 bases are TGCGCCAGCAGCTTGACGGTCCCAGATACGCAGTATTTT. This codes for CASSLTVPDTQYF. The chain uses TRBV5-1 and TRBJ2-3; no definite D call. CDR1 and CDR2 from the germline V gene are SGHRS and YFSETQ. The V end was cut by 1 base, the J end by 4 bases, with 7 bases between. The CDR3 contains 13 residues. Together with reference TRBV5-1 and TRBJ2-3, the CDR3 gives the full variable domain: KAGVTQTPRYLIKTRGQQVTLSCSPISGHRSVSWYQQTPGQGLQFLFEYFSETQRNKGNFPGRFSGRQFSNSRSEMNVSTLELGDSALYLCASSLTVPDTQYFGPGTRLTVL.

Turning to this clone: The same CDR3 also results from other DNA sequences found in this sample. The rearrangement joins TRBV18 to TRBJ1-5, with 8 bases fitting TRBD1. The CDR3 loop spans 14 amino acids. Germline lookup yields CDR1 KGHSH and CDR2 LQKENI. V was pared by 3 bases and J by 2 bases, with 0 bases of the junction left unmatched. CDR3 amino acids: CASSPGQGNQPQHF. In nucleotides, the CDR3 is TGTGCCAGCTCACCGGGACAGGGCAATCAGCCCCAGCATTTT.

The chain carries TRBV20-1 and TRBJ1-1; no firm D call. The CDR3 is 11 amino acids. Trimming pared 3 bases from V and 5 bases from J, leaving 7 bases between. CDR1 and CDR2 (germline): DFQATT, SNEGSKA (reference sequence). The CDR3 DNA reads TGCAGTGCTAGGGTGGGTACTGAAGCTTTCTTT. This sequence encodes CSARVGTEAFF.

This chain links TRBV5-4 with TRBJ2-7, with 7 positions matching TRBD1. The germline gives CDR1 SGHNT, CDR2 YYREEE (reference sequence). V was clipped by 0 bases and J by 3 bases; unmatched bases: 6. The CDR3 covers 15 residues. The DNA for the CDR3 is TGTGCCAGCAGCTTGGATCTAACAGGGGACTACGAGCAGTACTTC. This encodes CASSLDLTGDYEQYF. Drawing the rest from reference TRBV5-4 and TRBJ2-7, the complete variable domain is ETGVTQSPTHLIKTRGQQVTLRCSSQSGHNTVSWYQQALGQGPQFIFQYYREEENGRGNFPPRFSGLQFPNYSSELNVNALELDDSALYLCASSLDLTGDYEQYFGPGTRLTVT.

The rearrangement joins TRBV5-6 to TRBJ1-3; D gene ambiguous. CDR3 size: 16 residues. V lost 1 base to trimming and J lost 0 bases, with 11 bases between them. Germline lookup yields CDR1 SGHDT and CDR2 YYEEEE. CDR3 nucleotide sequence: TGTGCCAGCAGCTTGTTTGGAGTTCCCTCTGGAAACACCATATATTTT. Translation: CASSLFGVPSGNTIYF.

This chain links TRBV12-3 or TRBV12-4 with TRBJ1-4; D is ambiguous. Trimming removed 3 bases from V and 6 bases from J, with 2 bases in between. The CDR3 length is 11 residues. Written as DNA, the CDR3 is TGTGCCAGCAGTTTCCATGAAAAACTGTTTTTT. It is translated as CASSFHEKLFF.

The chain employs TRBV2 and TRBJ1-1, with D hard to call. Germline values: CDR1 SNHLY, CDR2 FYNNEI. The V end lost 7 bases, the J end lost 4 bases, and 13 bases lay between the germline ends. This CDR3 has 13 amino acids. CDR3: CASIGQEFTEAFF. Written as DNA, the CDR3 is TGTGCCAGCATCGGGCAGGAATTCACTGAAGCTTTCTTT.

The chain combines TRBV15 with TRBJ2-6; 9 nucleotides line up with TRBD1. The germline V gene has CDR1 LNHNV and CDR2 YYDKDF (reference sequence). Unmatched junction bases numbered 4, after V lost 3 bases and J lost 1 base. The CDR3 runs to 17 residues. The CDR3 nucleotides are TGTGCCACCAGCAGCACTGGACAGGGGTCTGGGGCCAACGTCCTGACTTTC. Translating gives CATSSTGQGSGANVLTF. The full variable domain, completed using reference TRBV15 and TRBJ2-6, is DAMVIQNPRYQVTQFGKPVTLSCSQTLNHNVMYWYQQKSSQAPKLLFHYYDKDFNNEADTPDNFQSRRPNTSFCFLDIRSPGLGDTAMYLCATSSTGQGSGANVLTFGAGSRLTVL.

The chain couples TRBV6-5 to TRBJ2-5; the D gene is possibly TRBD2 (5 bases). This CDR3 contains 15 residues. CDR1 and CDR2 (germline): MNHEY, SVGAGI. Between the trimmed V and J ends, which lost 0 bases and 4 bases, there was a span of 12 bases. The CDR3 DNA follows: TGTGCCAGCAGTTACTCGGGGAGTTGGGGAGAGACCCAGTACTTC. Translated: CASSYSGSWGETQYF.

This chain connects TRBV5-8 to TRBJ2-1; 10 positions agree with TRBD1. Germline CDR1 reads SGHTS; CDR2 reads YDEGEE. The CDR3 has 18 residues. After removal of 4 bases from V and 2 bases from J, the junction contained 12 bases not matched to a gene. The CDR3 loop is CASSRRDRGGRTYNEQFF. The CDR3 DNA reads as TGTGCCAGCAGCCGGCGGGACAGGGGTGGAAGGACCTACAATGAGCAGTTCTTC.

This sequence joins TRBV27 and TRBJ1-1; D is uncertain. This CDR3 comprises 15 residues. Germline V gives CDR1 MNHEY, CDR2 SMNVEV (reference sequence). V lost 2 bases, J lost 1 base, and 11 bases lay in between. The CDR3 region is CASSLSWETNTEAFF. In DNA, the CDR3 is TGTGCCAGCAGTTTAAGCTGGGAGACGAACACTGAAGCTTTCTTT.

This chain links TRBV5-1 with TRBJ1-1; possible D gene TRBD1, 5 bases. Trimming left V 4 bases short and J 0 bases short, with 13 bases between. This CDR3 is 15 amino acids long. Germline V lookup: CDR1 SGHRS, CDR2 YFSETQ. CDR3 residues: CASSVQRGLNTEAFF. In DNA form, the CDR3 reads TGCGCCAGCAGCGTTCAAAGGGGCTTGAACACTGAAGCTTTCTTT.

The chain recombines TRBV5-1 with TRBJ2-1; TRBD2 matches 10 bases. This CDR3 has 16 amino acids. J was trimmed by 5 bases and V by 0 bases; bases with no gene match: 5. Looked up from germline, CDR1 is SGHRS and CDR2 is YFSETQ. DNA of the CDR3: TGCGCCAGCAGCTTGGGTGGTCTAGCGGGAGACAATGAGCAGTTCTTC. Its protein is CASSLGGLAGDNEQFF. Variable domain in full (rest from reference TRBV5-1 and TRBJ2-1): KAGVTQTPRYLIKTRGQQVTLSCSPISGHRSVSWYQQTPGQGLQFLFEYFSETQRNKGNFPGRFSGRQFSNSRSEMNVSTLELGDSALYLCASSLGGLAGDNEQFFGPGTRLTVL.